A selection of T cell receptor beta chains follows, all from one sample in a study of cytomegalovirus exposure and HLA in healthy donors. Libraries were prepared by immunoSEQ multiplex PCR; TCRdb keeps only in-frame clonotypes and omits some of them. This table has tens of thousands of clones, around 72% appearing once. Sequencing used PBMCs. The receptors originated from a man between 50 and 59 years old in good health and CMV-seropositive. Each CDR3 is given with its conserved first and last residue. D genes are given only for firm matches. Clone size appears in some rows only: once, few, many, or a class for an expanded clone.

CAGSSTDNTGELFF | TGCGCCGGGAGCTCGACAGATAACACCGGGGAGCTGTTTTTT | once | TRBJ2-2 | TRBV5-1 | NA
CASSQEGGRGGGTF | TGTGCCAGCAGCCAAGAGGGGGGCCGCGGGGGGGGTACCTTC | few | TRBJ1-2 | TRBV14 | NA
CASWGPDTGELFF | TGTGCCAGCTGGGGGCCTGACACCGGGGAGCTGTTTTTT | NA | TRBJ2-2 | TRBV6-5 | NA
CASSLSREVPGELFF | TGTGCCAGCAGCTTGTCGCGGGAGGTCCCCGGGGAGCTGTTTTTT | NA | TRBJ2-2 | TRBV5-4 | TRBD2
CASRLQGSRTDTQYF | TGTGCCAGCAGGTTACAGGGGAGCCGCACAGATACGCAGTATTTT | once | TRBJ2-3 | TRBV6-5 | TRBD1
CASTSQGPSSYEQYF | TGTGCCAGCACCTCCCAGGGCCCCAGCTCCTACGAGCAGTACTTC | NA | TRBJ2-7 | TRBV9 | NA
CASSALGQGMSGANVLTF | TGTGCCAGTAGTGCACTGGGACAGGGGATGTCTGGGGCCAACGTCCTGACTTTC | NA | TRBJ2-6 | TRBV19 | TRBD1
CASSRRGGGYGYTF | TGTGCCAGCAGCCGAAGGGGGGGCGGCTATGGCTACACCTTC | NA | TRBJ1-2 | TRBV7-8 | NA
CASRRTSGRNDEQFF | TGTGCCAGTAGGAGGACTAGCGGGAGGAATGATGAGCAGTTCTTC | NA | TRBJ2-1 | TRBV28 | TRBD2
CASGGRGEEQYF | TGTGCCAGCGGGGGCAGGGGGGAAGAGCAGTACTTC | NA | TRBJ2-5 | TRBV6-5 | NA
CASSRYPNLGTDYGYTF | TGTGCCAGCAGCCGATACCCGAACCTCGGGACAGACTATGGCTACACCTTC | NA | TRBJ1-2 | TRBV28 | TRBD1
CASSSLGTDGTEAFF | TGTGCCAGCAGTTCCTTGGGGACAGATGGCACTGAAGCTTTCTTT | NA | TRBJ1-1 | TRBV6-5 | TRBD1
CASSVAPAGELFF | TGTGCCAGCAGCGTAGCCCCCGCCGGGGAGCTGTTTTTT | NA | TRBJ2-2 | TRBV9 | NA
CASSLGGGGDTQYF | TGTGCCAGCAGCTTGGGGGGGGGCGGAGATACGCAGTATTTT | few | TRBJ2-3 | TRBV7-2 | NA
CASSFAGAGETQYF | TGTGCCAGCAGCTTTGCGGGGGCGGGAGAGACCCAGTACTTC | NA | TRBJ2-5 | TRBV7-2 | NA
CASSLGDKSSYEQFF | TGTGCCAGCAGCTTAGGTGACAAGAGCTCCTACGAGCAGTTCTTC | NA | TRBJ2-1 | TRBV7-6 | NA
CASSPEGSGRERNEQFF | TGCGCCAGCAGCCCTGAGGGGAGCGGGAGGGAACGGAATGAGCAGTTCTTC | NA | TRBJ2-1 | TRBV4-1 | TRBD2
CASSPTGNRNSPLHF | TGTGCCAGCAGTCCGACAGGGAACCGGAATTCACCCCTCCACTTT | NA | TRBJ1-6 | TRBV27 | TRBD1
CASSGIQGGYGYTF | TGTGCCAGCAGTGGAATTCAGGGAGGATATGGCTACACCTTC | NA | TRBJ1-2 | TRBV2 | NA
CASTPMGAGTGLSQPQHF | TGTGCCAGCACTCCGATGGGAGCCGGGACAGGGTTGAGTCAGCCCCAGCATTTT | NA | TRBJ1-5 | TRBV28 | TRBD1
CASRSGTGGNIQYF | TGTGCCAGCAGGTCCGGGACAGGGGGGAACATTCAGTACTTC | NA | TRBJ2-4 | TRBV6-6 | TRBD1
CASSPSPRANQPQHF | TGTGCCAGCAGTCCTTCACCGAGGGCTAATCAGCCCCAGCATTTT | NA | TRBJ1-5 | TRBV27 | NA
CASGTLGLGYTF | TGTGCCAGCGGGACTTTGGGGTTGGGCTACACCTTC | once | TRBJ1-2 | TRBV27 | NA
CASSTDAGQGYYEQYF | TGCGCCAGCAGCACAGACGCAGGACAAGGCTACTACGAGCAGTACTTC | NA | TRBJ2-7 | TRBV4-1 | NA
CASSAQNGRYEQYF | TGTGCCAGCAGTGCCCAAAACGGGAGGTACGAGCAGTACTTC | NA | TRBJ2-7 | TRBV2 | TRBD2
CASRQGLGTDTQYF | TGTGCCAGCCGCCAAGGACTAGGCACCGATACGCAGTATTTT | few | TRBJ2-3 | TRBV9 | TRBD2
CAWSHGVRGQKLFF | TGTGCCTGGAGTCATGGAGTCAGGGGGCAGAAACTGTTTTTT | NA | TRBJ1-4 | TRBV30 | TRBD1
CASSRTGYRETQYF | TGTGCCAGCAGTCGGACAGGGTATCGAGAGACCCAGTACTTC | NA | TRBJ2-5 | TRBV4-2 | TRBD1
CASKRVMNTEAFF | TGTGCCAGCAAAAGAGTCATGAACACTGAAGCTTTCTTT | few | TRBJ1-1 | TRBV6-5 | NA
CASSQVGGGAFF | TGTGCCAGCAGCCAAGTGGGGGGAGGAGCTTTCTTT | NA | TRBJ1-1 | TRBV14 | NA
CASSQGRGYSGNTIYF | TGCGCCAGCAGCCAAGGTCGGGGGTACTCTGGAAACACCATATATTTT | NA | TRBJ1-3 | TRBV4-3 | NA
CASSPGESRGQYF | TGCGCCAGCAGCCCGGGGGAAAGTCGGGGGCAGTACTTC | NA | TRBJ2-7 | TRBV5-1 | NA
CASSFLAGAYEQYF | TGTGCCAGCAGCTTTCTGGCCGGAGCCTACGAGCAGTACTTC | NA | TRBJ2-7 | TRBV11-2 | NA
CASSLGPGPYEPYF | TGCGCCAGCAGCCTGGGGCCAGGGCCCTACGAGCCGTACTTC | NA | TRBJ2-7 | TRBV5-1 | NA
CASSLAPARDYTF | TGTGCCAGCAGCTTAGCTCCCGCCAGGGACTACACCTTC | NA | TRBJ1-2 | TRBV11-2 | NA
CASSQETGRNEKLFF | TGTGCCAGCAGCCAAGAGACAGGGCGGAATGAAAAACTGTTTTTT | NA | TRBJ1-4 | TRBV14 | TRBD1
CASRPPGHYGYTF | TGTGCCAGCAGACCCCCAGGCCACTATGGCTACACCTTC | once | TRBJ1-2 | TRBV27 | NA
CAWTGDNSPLHF | TGTGCCTGGACAGGGGATAATTCACCCCTCCACTTT | few | TRBJ1-6 | TRBV30 | NA
CASRETGTDTQYF | TGTGCCAGCAGGGAGACAGGCACAGATACGCAGTATTTT | NA | TRBJ2-3 | TRBV6-1 | NA
CASSDRLAGYTDTQYF | TGTGCCAGCAGCGATAGACTAGCGGGATACACAGATACGCAGTATTTT | NA | TRBJ2-3 | TRBV5-4 | TRBD2
CASSSSWGEVFYEQYF | TGTGCCAGCAGTTCTTCTTGGGGGGAGGTATTCTACGAGCAGTACTTC | NA | TRBJ2-7 | TRBV27 | NA
CASSPGTGPYNEQFF | TGTGCCAGCTCACCCGGGACAGGGCCATACAATGAGCAGTTCTTC | NA | TRBJ2-1 | TRBV18 | TRBD1
CASSRQGNGYNSPLHF | TGTGCCAGCTCACGACAGGGGAATGGGTATAATTCACCCCTCCACTTT | NA | TRBJ1-6 | TRBV18 | TRBD1
CASSALAAGGPGEQYF | TGTGCCAGCAGCGCCTTGGCTGCGGGGGGACCGGGGGAGCAGTACTTC | NA | TRBJ2-7 | TRBV2 | TRBD2
CASHPNSGANVLTF | TGTGCCAGCCATCCTAACTCTGGGGCCAACGTCCTGACTTTC | NA | TRBJ2-6 | TRBV6-1 | NA
CASRRTVEGYTF | TGCGCCAGCAGGCGGACAGTAGAAGGCTACACCTTC | NA | TRBJ1-2 | TRBV5-1 | NA
CASSPRTGIGEQYF | TGTGCCAGCTCACCGAGGACAGGGATCGGGGAGCAGTACTTC | few | TRBJ2-7 | TRBV18 | TRBD1
CASSQERGGGMPQHF | TGTGCCAGCAGCCAAGAAAGGGGAGGCGGGATGCCCCAGCATTTT | NA | TRBJ1-5 | TRBV4-2 | NA
CASRETAGTGVGVNYEQYF | TGTGCCAGCAGGGAAACAGCCGGGACAGGGGTAGGGGTCAACTACGAGCAGTACTTC | NA | TRBJ2-7 | TRBV6-1 | TRBD1
CASSYQSEAFF | TGTGCCAGCAGTTACCAGTCTGAAGCTTTCTTT | NA | TRBJ1-1 | TRBV6-6 | NA
CASSPSWSGGGYTF | TGTGCCAGCAGTCCCTCCTGGTCCGGGGGGGGCTACACCTTC | few | TRBJ1-2 | TRBV27 | NA